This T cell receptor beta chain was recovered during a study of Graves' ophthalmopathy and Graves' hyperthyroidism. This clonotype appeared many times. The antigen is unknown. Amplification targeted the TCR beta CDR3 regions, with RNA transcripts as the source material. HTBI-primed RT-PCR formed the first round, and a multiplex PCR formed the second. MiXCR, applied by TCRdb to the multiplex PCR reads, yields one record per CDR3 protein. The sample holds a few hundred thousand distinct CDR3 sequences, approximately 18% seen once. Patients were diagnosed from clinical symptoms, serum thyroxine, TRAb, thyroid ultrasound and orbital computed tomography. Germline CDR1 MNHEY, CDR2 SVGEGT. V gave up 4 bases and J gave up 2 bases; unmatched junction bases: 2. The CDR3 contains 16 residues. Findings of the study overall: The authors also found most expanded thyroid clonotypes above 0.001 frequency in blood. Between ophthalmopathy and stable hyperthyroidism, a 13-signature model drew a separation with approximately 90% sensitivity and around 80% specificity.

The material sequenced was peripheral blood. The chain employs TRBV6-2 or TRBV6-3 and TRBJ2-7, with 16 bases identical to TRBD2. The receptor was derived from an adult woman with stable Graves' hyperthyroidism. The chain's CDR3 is CASSSGTSGRAYEQYF. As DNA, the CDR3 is TGTGCCAGCAGTTCTGGGACTAGCGGGAGGGCCTACGAGCAGTACTTC.